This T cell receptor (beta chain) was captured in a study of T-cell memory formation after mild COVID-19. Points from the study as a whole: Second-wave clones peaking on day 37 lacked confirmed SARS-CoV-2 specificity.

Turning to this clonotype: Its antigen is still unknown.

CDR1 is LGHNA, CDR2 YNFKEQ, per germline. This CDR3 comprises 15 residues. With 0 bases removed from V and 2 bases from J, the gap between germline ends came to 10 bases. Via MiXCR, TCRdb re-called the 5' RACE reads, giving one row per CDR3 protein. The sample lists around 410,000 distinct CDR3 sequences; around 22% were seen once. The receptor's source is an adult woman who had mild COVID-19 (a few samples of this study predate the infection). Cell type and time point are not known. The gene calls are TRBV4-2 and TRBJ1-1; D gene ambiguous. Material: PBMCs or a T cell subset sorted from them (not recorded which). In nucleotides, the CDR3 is TGTGCCAGCAGCCAAGATCGTCAGATAAACACTGAAGCTTTCTTT. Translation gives CASSQDRQINTEAFF.